These 7 T cell receptor beta chains were sequenced from one sample in a study of early T cells in non-severe SARS-CoV-2 infection. MiXCR, applied by TCRdb to the 5' RACE reads, yields one record per CDR3 protein. Of about 70,000 distinct CDR3 sequences listed, approximately 11% are singletons. The specimen was whole blood, collected at baseline. These receptors all stem from an adult who was a healthcare worker with PCR-confirmed SARS-CoV-2 infection or an uninfected control (not recorded which).

This clonotype was observed a handful of times. This chain links TRBV4-2 with TRBJ2-3; no clear D gene. Germline V gene lookup returns CDR1 LGHNA and CDR2 YNFKEQ. The V end lost 0 bases, the J end lost 14 bases, and 15 bases lay between the germline ends. The CDR3 loop spans 13 amino acids. The CDR3 reads CASSQEPRMVGYF. The DNA for the CDR3 is TGTGCCAGCAGCCAAGAACCCCGAATGGTGGGGTATTTT.

DNA for the CDR3: TGTGCCAGCCAAACAGCCCAGGAGACCCAGTACTTC. It is translated as CASQTAQETQYF. This chain links TRBV6-6 with TRBJ2-5; no clear D. Germline V lookup: CDR1 MNHNY, CDR2 SVGAGI (reference sequence). Trimming removed 8 bases at V and 5 bases at J, with 12 bases between. The CDR3 loop spans 12 amino acids.

The rearrangement links TRBV7-6 to TRBJ2-7; no firm D call. Germline V gene data show CDR1 as SGHVS and CDR2 as FNYEAQ. Trimming left V 5 bases short and J 4 bases short, with 12 bases between. The CDR3 runs 13 residues. The CDR3 DNA sequence: TGTGCCAGCAGCCTGGCCCCCGCGTACGAGCAGTACTTC. Translation gives CASSLAPAYEQYF. Full variable domain (remainder filled in from reference TRBV7-6 and TRBJ2-7): GAGVSQSPRYKVTKRGQDVALRCDPISGHVSLYWYRQALGQGPEFLTYFNYEAQQDKSGLPNDRFSAERPEGSISTLTIQRTEQRDSAMYRCASSLAPAYEQYFGPGTRLTVT.

The chain recombines TRBV10-3 with TRBJ2-3; D is possibly TRBD1 (6 bases). Germline values: CDR1 ENHRY, CDR2 SYGVKD. The ends were cut back, 6 bases at V and 1 base at J, with 17 bases in the middle. The CDR3 length is 16 residues. DNA of the CDR3: TGTGCCATCAGCCCCTTACAGGGTGGCGGCACAGATACGCAGTATTTT. It is translated as CAISPLQGGGTDTQYF.

The gene calls are TRBV20-1 and TRBJ2-5; D might be TRBD1 (5 bases). V dropped 3 bases and J dropped 5 bases, with 19 bases sitting between them. The CDR3 extends over 15 amino acids. Germline values: CDR1 DFQATT, CDR2 SNEGSKA (reference sequence). The CDR3 region has the DNA TGCAGTGCTAGTTCCCTGCAGGGAAATTTTGAGACCCAGTACTTC. This sequence encodes CSASSLQGNFETQYF.

The CDR3 bases are TGTGCCAGCAGTGACGGCCCCTACGAGCAGTACTTC. Amino acid sequence: CASSDGPYEQYF. This rearrangement joins TRBV5-4 to TRBJ2-7; no definite D call. The V gene's germline CDR1 is SGHNT and CDR2 YYREEE (reference sequence). Trimming took 5 bases from V and 2 from J, leaving 8 bases between them. The CDR3 extends over 12 amino acids.

The chain combines TRBV7-2 with TRBJ2-7; 7 nucleotides match TRBD2. The CDR3 contains 13 residues. J gave up 3 bases and V 6 bases, and 5 bases lay outside the gene matches. Germline-derived CDR1 and CDR2 are SGHTA and FQGNSA. CDR3 protein: CASSRDYYYEQYF. CDR3 sequence (DNA): TGTGCCAGCAGTAGGGACTACTACTACGAGCAGTACTTC. The full variable domain, in which reference TRBV7-2 and TRBJ2-7 provide the parts outside the CDR3, is GAGVSQSPSNKVTEKGKDVELRCDPISGHTALYWYRQSLGQGLEFLIYFQGNSAPDKSGLPSDRFSAERTGGSVSTLTIQRTQQEDSAVYLCASSRDYYYEQYFGPGTRLTVT.